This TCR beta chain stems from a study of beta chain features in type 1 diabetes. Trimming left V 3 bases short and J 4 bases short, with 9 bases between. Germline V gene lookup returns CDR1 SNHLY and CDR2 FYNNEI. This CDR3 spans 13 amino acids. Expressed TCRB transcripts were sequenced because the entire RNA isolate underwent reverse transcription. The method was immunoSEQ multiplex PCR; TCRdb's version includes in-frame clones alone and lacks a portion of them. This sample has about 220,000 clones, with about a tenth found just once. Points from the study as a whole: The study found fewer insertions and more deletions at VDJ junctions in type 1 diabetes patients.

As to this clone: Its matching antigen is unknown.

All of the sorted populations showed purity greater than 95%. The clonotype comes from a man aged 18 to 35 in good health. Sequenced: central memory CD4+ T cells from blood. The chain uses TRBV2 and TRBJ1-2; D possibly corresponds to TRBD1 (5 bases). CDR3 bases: TGTGCCAGCAGTGAGGGGCCGTCCTATGGCTACACCTTC. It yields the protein CASSEGPSYGYTF.